One and the same sample provided the 2 T cell receptor beta chains below, sequenced in a study of CD8+ T cells in alopecia areata. RNA, once extracted, was reverse transcribed into cDNA for use as the sequencing template. Assay used: immunoSEQ multiplex PCR; TCRdb lists only in-frame clones, some missing. Here the sample spans about 99,000 clones, 45% to 60% being singletons. The sequencing sample was made of CD4+ T cells sorted from blood. These receptors all come from a human donor in good health.

In this sample, this clone turned up a few times. The J gene is TRBJ2-2, the V gene TRBV4-3; 9 nucleotides match TRBD2. This CDR3 is 19 amino acids long. The ends lost 3 bases at V and 4 bases at J; junction bases unmatched: 15. Germline V gives CDR1 LGHNA, CDR2 YSLEER. The CDR3 sequence is CASSHIAPYSGGGTGELFF. CDR3 in DNA: TGCGCCAGCAGCCATATTGCCCCCTATAGCGGGGGAGGCACCGGGGAGCTGTTTTTT.

This sequence joins TRBV19 and TRBJ1-5; no definite D call. Trimming stripped 7 bases from V and 0 bases from J, with 10 bases between. Per germline, CDR1 LNHDA and CDR2 SQIVND (reference sequence). The CDR3 totals 14 residues. The CDR3: CASNSFNSNQPQHF. DNA for the CDR3: TGTGCCAGTAACTCATTCAATAGCAATCAGCCCCAGCATTTT.